These 30 T cell receptor beta chains share one sample of origin, sequenced in a study of blood T cell repertoires in COVID-19. The table came from immunoSEQ multiplex PCR; TCRdb's copy has only in-frame clones and leaves some out. The repertoire has under 300,000 clones, 85% of them found once; the top ten carry more than 10%. The sample taken for sequencing was peripheral blood. The source is a human donor in a cohort sampled during active COVID-19.

The chain joins TRBV18 to TRBJ1-3; D is unresolved. This CDR3 is 16 amino acids long. Germline lookup yields CDR1 KGHSH and CDR2 LQKENI. V gave up 3 bases and J gave up 2 bases, with 14 bases separating them. The CDR3 reads CASSPPMAVAGNTIYF. The CDR3 DNA reads as TGTGCCAGCTCACCCCCGATGGCAGTGGCTGGAAACACCATATATTTT.

This chain connects TRBV6-6 to TRBJ2-2; unclear D gene. This CDR3 is built from 14 residues. Deletions cut 4 bases from V and 7 bases from J, with 13 bases between. The germline V gene has CDR1 MNHNY and CDR2 SVGAGI (reference sequence). CDR3 nucleotides: TGTGCCAGCAGTTCCCTTGTGCTAGGCGGGGAGCTGTTTTTT. Amino acids: CASSSLVLGGELFF.

J is TRBJ1-6 and V is TRBV10-1, with TRBD1 as a possible D gene (6 bases). Germline V gives CDR1 WNHNN, CDR2 SYGVQD (reference sequence). V lost 1 base, J lost 9 bases, and 7 bases lay in between. This CDR3 region has 13 residues. The DNA of the CDR3 is TGCGCCAGCAGTGAGTTCAGGGGTTCACCCCTCCACTTT. As protein: CASSEFRGSPLHF.

This clone was found a few times. The chain employs TRBV7-9 and TRBJ2-2; a weak D match, TRBD1 (6 bases). The CDR3 extends over 14 amino acids. V shed 3 bases and J shed 7 bases, with 12 bases lying between them. Germline V gene lookup returns CDR1 SEHNR and CDR2 FQNEAQ (reference sequence). CDR3 DNA sequence: TGTGCCAGCAGCTTTTGGCAGGGGATCGGGGAGCTGTTTTTT. Encoded protein: CASSFWQGIGELFF.

This rearrangement joins TRBV5-1 to TRBJ2-3; TRBD2 matches at 7 bases. CDR1 is SGHRS and CDR2 is YFSETQ in the germline V gene. J was trimmed by 2 bases and V by 7 bases; bases with no gene match: 7. The CDR3 extends over 14 amino acids. This CDR3 reads CASSPAGYTDTQYF. CDR3 nucleotides: TGCGCCAGCTCCCCAGCGGGATACACAGATACGCAGTATTTT.

This clone appeared a single time. This chain joins TRBV5-5 and TRBJ2-5; 7 bases are shared with TRBD1. This CDR3 has 16 residues. Looked up from germline, CDR1 is SGHKS and CDR2 is YYEKEE (reference sequence). V lost 4 bases and J lost 7; bases outside the gene matches: 16. CDR3 DNA sequence: TGTGCCAGCAGCATACCTAGGGAGACAGGGTCGGGGACCCAGTACTTC. It is translated as CASSIPRETGSGTQYF.

This sequence joins TRBV14 and TRBJ2-2; D is undetermined. Trimming left V 2 bases short and J 9 bases short, with 10 bases between. This CDR3 spans 13 amino acids. Germline V gene sequence: CDR1 SGHDN, CDR2 FVKESK. DNA of the CDR3: TGTGCCAGCAGCCAAAGTCTAACCCGGGAGCTGTTTTTT. It is translated as CASSQSLTRELFF.

The gene calls are TRBV6-5 and TRBJ2-7; possibly TRBD1 for D (6 bases). The V end was cut by 7 bases, the J end by 3 bases, with 10 bases between. The germline V gene has CDR1 MNHEY and CDR2 SVGAGI. CDR3 length: 12 amino acids. CDR3 sequence (DNA): TGTGCCAGCACGAGCAGGGGCTACGAGCAGTACTTC. Residues: CASTSRGYEQYF.

The genes are TRBV18 and TRBJ1-1; 8 nucleotides agree with TRBD1. Germline-derived CDR1 and CDR2 are KGHSH and LQKENI. The junction had 14 bases not matched to a gene; V was cut back by 4 bases and J by 1 base. The CDR3 is 18 residues long. CDR3 loop: CASSLWTGTMRGNTEAFF. Written as DNA, the CDR3 is TGTGCCAGCTCACTTTGGACAGGGACAATGAGAGGGAACACTGAAGCTTTCTTT.

This chain joins TRBV5-1 and TRBJ2-5; D not certain. Germline V gene data show CDR1 as SGHRS and CDR2 as YFSETQ. This CDR3 is 13 amino acids long. V was clipped by 6 bases and J by 5 bases, with 14 bases between them. CDR3 sequence reads: CASNPSDMETQYF. DNA of the CDR3: TGCGCCAGCAACCCAAGCGATATGGAGACCCAGTACTTC.

The chain links TRBV6-5 to TRBJ2-2; unclear D gene. The germline gives CDR1 MNHEY, CDR2 SVGAGI. Trimming cost V 6 bases and J 4 bases, with 15 bases left between them. The CDR3 length is 15 residues. The CDR3 DNA is TGTGCCAGCAGCCTCGAACGATCAGGCACCGGGGAGCTGTTTTTT. Translation: CASSLERSGTGELFF.

The gene calls are TRBV18 and TRBJ2-7; 8 bases fit TRBD2. The CDR3 consists of 16 residues. With 3 bases clipped from V and 3 bases from J, the junction kept 10 bases outside the gene matches. The germline V gene encodes CDR1 KGHSH and CDR2 LQKENI. The CDR3: CASSPTGGTRSYEQYF. CDR3 DNA sequence: TGTGCCAGCTCACCCACGGGGGGGACAAGGAGCTACGAGCAGTACTTC.

The chain employs TRBV30 and TRBJ1-4; possibly TRBD1 for D (6 bases). The CDR3 consists of 13 residues. Trimming took 2 bases from V and 5 from J, leaving 9 bases between them. CDR1 is GTSNPN, CDR2 SVGIG, per germline (reference sequence). CDR3 in DNA: TGTGCCTGGAGTAGGCAGGGGAATGAAAAACTGTTTTTT. The encoded protein is CAWSRQGNEKLFF.

This clone was seen more than once but under ten times. The DNA of the CDR3 is TGTGCCTGGAGGTCGGCTAGCGAGCCGGAGCAGTTCTTC. Its protein is CAWRSASEPEQFF. The chain is built from TRBV30 and TRBJ2-1, with D possibly being TRBD2 (6 bases). Trimming took 3 bases from V and 10 from J, leaving 16 bases between them. The CDR3 is 13 amino acids. The germline gives CDR1 GTSNPN, CDR2 SVGIG (reference sequence). Full variable domain (remainder filled in from reference TRBV30 and TRBJ2-1): SQTIHQWPATLVQPVGSPLSLECTVEGTSNPNLYWYRQAAGRGLQLLFYSVGIGQISSEVPQNLSASRPQDRQFILSSKKLLLSDSGFYLCAWRSASEPEQFFGPGTRLTVL.

The chain carries TRBV3-1 (or the pseudogene TRBV3-2) and TRBJ2-7, with a tentative D call TRBD2 (6 bases). In germline, CDR1 is LGHDT, CDR2 YNNKEL (reference sequence). The CDR3 loop spans 14 amino acids. V dropped 6 bases and J dropped 3 bases, with 15 bases sitting between them. CDR3 amino acids: CASRRGLRDYEQYF. DNA of the CDR3: TGTGCCAGCAGGCGGGGACTCCGAGACTACGAGCAGTACTTC.

The J gene is TRBJ1-2, the V gene TRBV12-3 or TRBV12-4, with TRBD1 as a possible D gene (5 bases). The CDR3 length is 13 residues. V dropped 6 bases and J dropped 8 bases, with 16 bases sitting between them. Written as DNA, the CDR3 is TGTGCCAGCAGGCCGACAGCTTTTCGGGGCTACACCTTC. As protein: CASRPTAFRGYTF.

This chain uses TRBV27 with TRBJ2-7; maybe TRBD1 (5 bases). This CDR3 spans 15 amino acids. Germline assignment: CDR1 MNHEY and CDR2 SMNVEV (reference sequence). V was shortened by 5 bases and J by 0 bases, with 14 bases between the two germline ends. The CDR3 DNA reads TGTGCCAGCAGTCCGCACCAGGGTGGCTCCTACGAGCAGTACTTC. It yields the protein CASSPHQGGSYEQYF.

The rearrangement joins TRBV4-1 to TRBJ2-1, with 8 bases identical to TRBD2. V dropped 1 base and J dropped 10; count of bases not matched to a gene: 12. There are 16 residues in the CDR3. Germline V lookup: CDR1 MGHRA, CDR2 YSYEKL. CDR3 sequence: CASSQGLGRGGREQFF. The CDR3 DNA follows: TGCGCCAGCAGCCAAGGTCTCGGGAGGGGTGGCAGGGAGCAGTTCTTC.

This chain links TRBV9 with TRBJ1-1; 8 bases fit TRBD1. Unmatched junction bases numbered 14, after V lost 3 bases and J lost 7 bases. The CDR3 has 16 amino acids. The V gene's germline CDR1 is SGDLS and CDR2 YYNGEE. The CDR3 nucleotides read TGTGCCAGCAGCGCCGGGACAGGACCTGACGTAGGTGAAGCTTTCTTT. Amino acid sequence: CASSAGTGPDVGEAFF.

The chain joins TRBV18 to TRBJ2-1; 10 nucleotides line up with TRBD1. The CDR3 loop spans 18 amino acids. The V and J ends lost 2 bases and 7 bases, in that order; junction bases with no gene match: 14. Germline-derived CDR1 and CDR2 are KGHSH and LQKENI. CDR3 DNA sequence: TGTGCCAGCTCACCAAGACAACTTTTATCGGGACAGGGGAATGAGCAGTTCTTC. Protein sequence: CASSPRQLLSGQGNEQFF.

V and J are TRBV10-3 and TRBJ2-1, with TRBD2 as a possible D gene (7 bases). In germline, CDR1 is ENHRY, CDR2 SYGVKD. The CDR3 loop spans 16 amino acids. Trimming left V 2 bases short and J 6 bases short, with 17 bases between. In DNA, the CDR3 is TGTGCCATCAGTGAGGCGGGCGGGGGAGGGGGCAATGAGCAGTTCTTC. Amino acid sequence: CAISEAGGGGGNEQFF.

The rearrangement joins TRBV6-5 to TRBJ1-2, with no clear D. Germline V gene data show CDR1 as MNHEY and CDR2 as SVGAGI. V lost 11 bases, J lost 2 bases, and 12 bases lay in between. The CDR3 sequence is 12 residues long. CDR3 residues: CAGLRPNYGYTF. Written as DNA, the CDR3 is TGTGCCGGGCTCAGGCCGAACTATGGCTACACCTTC.

The chain uses TRBV6-5 and TRBJ1-3; D is perhaps TRBD1 (6 bases). Trimming stripped 0 bases from V and 0 bases from J, with 9 bases between. This CDR3 is 16 amino acids long. The germline gives CDR1 MNHEY, CDR2 SVGAGI. The CDR3 nucleotides are TGTGCCAGCAGTTACTCGAGAGGGGGCTCTGGAAACACCATATATTTT. Translation gives CASSYSRGGSGNTIYF.

The V gene is TRBV5-1, the J gene TRBJ2-3; 7 nucleotides agree with TRBD1. This CDR3 contains 14 residues. V was clipped by 7 bases and J by 1 base; unmatched bases: 6. Germline values: CDR1 SGHRS, CDR2 YFSETQ. Here the CDR3 reads CASLKGARTDTQYF. The CDR3 DNA sequence: TGCGCCAGCCTAAAGGGGGCGCGCACAGATACGCAGTATTTT.

This chain joins TRBV7-9 and TRBJ2-5; D is uncertain. CDR1 and CDR2 (germline): SEHNR, FQNEAQ (reference sequence). V was trimmed by 1 base and J by 1 base, leaving 4 bases between them. This CDR3 has 13 residues. CDR3 sequence reads: CASSLDIQETQYF. The DNA for the CDR3 is TGTGCCAGCAGCTTAGACATCCAAGAGACCCAGTACTTC.

The rearrangement joins TRBV19 to TRBJ2-2; a weak D match, TRBD2 (7 bases). CDR3 length: 17 amino acids. Trimming stripped 6 bases from V and 0 bases from J, with 17 bases between. Germline V gene data show CDR1 as LNHDA and CDR2 as SQIVND (reference sequence). Here the CDR3 reads CASRARGGQPNTGELFF. The CDR3 DNA reads TGTGCCAGTAGAGCACGCGGGGGCCAGCCGAACACCGGGGAGCTGTTTTTT.

This chain links TRBV11-2 with TRBJ2-7, with 7 bases matching TRBD2. This CDR3 is 14 amino acids long. CDR1 and CDR2 from the germline V gene are SGHAT and FQNNGV. V lost 3 bases, J lost 4 bases, and 6 bases stayed unmatched. The CDR3 spells CASSLAGELYEQYF. The CDR3 nucleotides are TGTGCCAGCAGCTTGGCGGGAGAGCTTTACGAGCAGTACTTC.

This clone was seen a few times. The chain employs TRBV15 and TRBJ2-1; D is perhaps TRBD1 (5 bases). V was trimmed by 8 bases and J by 7 bases, leaving 15 bases between them. The CDR3 has 13 amino acids. Germline CDR1 reads LNHNV; CDR2 reads YYDKDF (reference sequence). The CDR3, as DNA: TGTGCCACCTCATGGGGCAGAATTAATGAGCAGTTCTTC. Translated, it gives CATSWGRINEQFF.

The chain links TRBV18 to TRBJ2-1; 10 bases agree with TRBD2. CDR1 and CDR2 (germline): KGHSH, LQKENI. The CDR3 loop spans 16 amino acids. The junction had 10 bases not matched to a gene; V was cut back by 3 bases and J by 8 bases. The CDR3 bases are TGTGCCAGCTCACCTCTGAACCCTAGCGGGAGCGATGAGCAGTTCTTC. This codes for CASSPLNPSGSDEQFF.

The chain is built from TRBV3-1 (or the pseudogene TRBV3-2) and TRBJ2-2, with D tentatively TRBD1 (5 bases). From germline, CDR1 is LGHDT and CDR2 YNNKEL (reference sequence). There are 17 residues in the CDR3. Trimming cost V 1 base and J 1 base, with 13 bases left between them. The CDR3 nucleotides read TGTGCCAGCAGCCAAGGCCGAGGCAGGGTGAACACCGGGGAGCTGTTTTTT. This translates into CASSQGRGRVNTGELFF.